These 4 T cell receptor beta chains were all obtained from the same sample, sequenced in a study of pediatric ulcerative colitis. Produced via immunoSEQ multiplex PCR; TCRdb's table is partial and in-frame only. The sample consists of tens of thousands of clones, 78% of them appearing once. One to two pinch biopsies were taken from the rectum during colonoscopy. Sequences were obtained from gut tissue. These receptors were collected from a girl aged 5-17 years with moderate ulcerative colitis.

The chain couples TRBV30 to TRBJ1-5; D is undetermined. There are 13 residues in the CDR3. Germline-derived CDR1 and CDR2 are GTSNPN and SVGIG (reference sequence). The ends were cut back, 8 bases at V and 0 bases at J, with 11 bases in the middle. The CDR3 reads CATSGDSNQPQHF. As DNA, the CDR3 is TGTGCCACCAGCGGTGATAGCAATCAGCCCCAGCATTTT.

The V and J genes are TRBV11-1 and TRBJ2-5, with a tentative D call TRBD1 (6 bases). The V gene's germline CDR1 is SGHAT and CDR2 FQDESV (reference sequence). Trimming removed 5 bases at V and 5 bases at J, with 9 bases between. There are 12 residues in the CDR3. The CDR3, as DNA: TGTGCCAGCAGCCGTAGGGGGGAGACCCAGTACTTC. Its translation: CASSRRGETQYF.

The gene calls are TRBV4-2 and TRBJ1-5; a weak D match, TRBD1 (5 bases). This CDR3 has 15 amino acids. Germline CDR1 LGHNA, CDR2 YNFKEQ. V dropped 0 bases and J dropped 4 bases, with 10 bases sitting between them. The CDR3 nucleotides read TGTGCCAGCAGCCAAGATGAGACAGTAAATCAGCCCCAGCATTTT. Its protein product is CASSQDETVNQPQHF.

This clone showed up just once. The V gene is TRBV11-2, the J gene TRBJ2-7; D remains ambiguous. CDR3 length equals 16 residues. The germline V and J ends were trimmed by 5 bases and 4 bases, with 21 bases remaining between them. In germline, CDR1 is SGHAT, CDR2 FQNNGV. The CDR3 DNA is TGTGCCAGCAGCAATCCACTACGGAAGCCAGGTTACGAGCAGTACTTC. Amino acid sequence: CASSNPLRKPGYEQYF.